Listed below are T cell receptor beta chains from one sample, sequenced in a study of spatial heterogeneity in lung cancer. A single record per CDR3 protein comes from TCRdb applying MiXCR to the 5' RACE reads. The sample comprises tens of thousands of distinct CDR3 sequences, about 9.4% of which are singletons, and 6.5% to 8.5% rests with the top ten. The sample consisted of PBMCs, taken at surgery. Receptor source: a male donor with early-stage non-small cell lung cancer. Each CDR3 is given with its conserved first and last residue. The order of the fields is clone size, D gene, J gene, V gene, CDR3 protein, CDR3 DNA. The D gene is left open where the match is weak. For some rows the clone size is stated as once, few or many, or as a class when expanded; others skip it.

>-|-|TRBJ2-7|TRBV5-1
CASSLAGFGYEQYF
TGCGCCAGCAGCTTGGCCGGGTTCGGGTACGAGCAGTACTTC
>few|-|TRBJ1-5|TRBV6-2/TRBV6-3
CASSLDDSNQPQHF
TGTGCCAGCAGCCTGGATGATAGCAATCAGCCCCAGCATTTT
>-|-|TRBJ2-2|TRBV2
CASRLVPNTGELFF
TGTGCCAGCAGACTGGTCCCGAACACCGGGGAGCTGTTTTTT
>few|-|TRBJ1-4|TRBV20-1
CSASNPRTGNEKLFF
TGCAGTGCTAGTAACCCCCGGACGGGGAATGAAAAACTGTTTTTT
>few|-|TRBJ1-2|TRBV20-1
CSARGTGKANYGYTF
TGCAGTGCTAGAGGTACAGGGAAGGCTAACTATGGCTACACCTTC
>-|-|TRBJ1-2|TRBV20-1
CSASPSNTYGYTF
TGCAGTGCTAGTCCTAGTAACACCTATGGCTACACCTTC
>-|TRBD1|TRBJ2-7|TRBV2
CASSERTGGDEQYF
TGTGCCAGCAGCGAACGGACAGGGGGCGACGAGCAGTACTTC
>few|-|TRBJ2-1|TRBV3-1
CASSQEYSYNEQFF
TGTGCCAGCAGCCAAGAGTACAGTTACAATGAGCAGTTCTTC
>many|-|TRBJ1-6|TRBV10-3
CAISGTGSPLHF
TGTGCCATCAGTGGTACCGGTTCACCCCTCCACTTT
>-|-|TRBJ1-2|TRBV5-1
CASSRGGVQDGYTF
TGCGCCAGCAGTAGGGGTGGGGTCCAGGATGGCTACACCTTC
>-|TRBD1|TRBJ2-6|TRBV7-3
CASSSPTGKRSGANVLTF
TGTGCCAGCAGCTCCCCGACAGGGAAAAGGTCTGGGGCCAACGTCCTGACTTTC
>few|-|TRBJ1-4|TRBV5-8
CASSLEGSREKLFF
TGTGCCAGCAGCTTGGAGGGATCGAGAGAAAAACTGTTTTTT
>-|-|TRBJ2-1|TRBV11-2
CASSPFYRRGKSNEQFF
TGTGCCAGCAGCCCTTTTTACCGGCGGGGAAAGTCCAATGAGCAGTTCTTC
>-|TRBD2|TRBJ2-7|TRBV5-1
CASSFSGTAYEQYF
TGCGCCAGCAGCTTCAGCGGGACGGCGTACGAGCAGTACTTC
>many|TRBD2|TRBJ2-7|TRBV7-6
CASSLMIGLAGEQYF
TGTGCCAGCAGCTTAATGATTGGGCTAGCGGGAGAGCAGTACTTC
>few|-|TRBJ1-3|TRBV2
CASSDRASGNTIYF
TGTGCCAGCAGTGACAGGGCCTCTGGAAACACCATATATTTT
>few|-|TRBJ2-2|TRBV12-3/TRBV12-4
CASSSGTHTGELFF
TGTGCCAGCAGTTCCGGGACACACACCGGGGAGCTGTTTTTT
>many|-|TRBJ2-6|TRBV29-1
CSVEPIGTAGANVLTF
TGCAGCGTTGAACCGATCGGGACGGCTGGGGCCAACGTCCTGACTTTC
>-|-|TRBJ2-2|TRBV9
CASSVGQLNTGELFF
TGTGCCAGCAGCGTAGGACAGCTTAACACCGGGGAGCTGTTTTTT
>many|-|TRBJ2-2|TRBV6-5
CASSLRTGGPGELFF
TGTGCCAGCAGTCTCCGGACAGGAGGGCCCGGGGAGCTGTTTTTT
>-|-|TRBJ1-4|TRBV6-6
CASIKTGATNEKLFF
TGTGCCAGCATCAAAACCGGGGCAACTAATGAAAAACTGTTTTTT
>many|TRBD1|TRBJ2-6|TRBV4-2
CASSPYTGDISGANVLTF
TGTGCCAGCAGCCCGTACACAGGGGACATCTCTGGGGCCAACGTCCTGACTTTC
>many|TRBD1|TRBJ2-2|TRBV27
CASDDRGHTGELFF
TGTGCCAGCGATGACAGGGGGCACACCGGGGAGCTGTTTTTT
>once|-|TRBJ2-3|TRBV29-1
CSVASSSRDTQYF
TGCAGCGTTGCTTCGTCTAGCAGGGATACGCAGTATTTT
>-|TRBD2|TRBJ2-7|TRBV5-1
CASASGRDRENHEQYF
TGCGCCAGCGCCTCGGGGAGGGACCGGGAAAATCACGAGCAGTACTTC
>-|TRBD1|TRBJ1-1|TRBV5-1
CASSLETGLTEAFF
TGCGCCAGCAGCTTGGAGACAGGGCTTACTGAAGCTTTCTTT
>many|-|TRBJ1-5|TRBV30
CAWSVGGVSSNQPQHF
TGTGCCTGGAGTGTCGGCGGGGTTTCAAGCAATCAGCCCCAGCATTTT
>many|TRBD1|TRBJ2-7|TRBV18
CASSPGQKNYEQYF
TGTGCCAGCTCACCGGGACAGAAGAACTACGAGCAGTACTTC
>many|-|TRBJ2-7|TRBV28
CASTPGSYEQYF
TGTGCCAGCACTCCGGGTTCCTACGAGCAGTACTTC
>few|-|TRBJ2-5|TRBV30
CAWSVLRETQYF
TGTGCCTGGAGTGTGCTGAGGGAGACCCAGTACTTC
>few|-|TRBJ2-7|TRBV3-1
CASSQTGYEQYF
TGTGCCAGCAGCCAGACCGGTTACGAGCAGTACTTC
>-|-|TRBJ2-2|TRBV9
CASSVVRVGGELFF
TGTGCCAGCAGCGTAGTTAGGGTTGGCGGGGAGCTGTTTTTT
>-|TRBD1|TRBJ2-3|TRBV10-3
CAASTGETDTQYF
TGTGCCGCCTCTACAGGGGAGACAGATACGCAGTATTTT
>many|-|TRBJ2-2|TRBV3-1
CASSDGDGGELFF
TGTGCCAGCAGCGATGGGGATGGCGGGGAGCTGTTTTTT
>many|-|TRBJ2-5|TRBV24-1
CATSDSGIGLETQYF
TGTGCCACCAGTGATTCCGGGATAGGGCTAGAGACCCAGTACTTC
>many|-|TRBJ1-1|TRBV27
CASSGVYRESTEAFF
TGTGCCAGTAGTGGGGTTTACAGGGAGAGCACTGAAGCTTTCTTT
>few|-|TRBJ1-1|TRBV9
CASSPRAMNTEAFF
TGTGCCAGCAGCCCCAGGGCAATGAACACTGAAGCTTTCTTT
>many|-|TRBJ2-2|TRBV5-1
CASSLPLLDTGELFF
TGCGCCAGCAGCTTGCCGCTCCTGGACACCGGGGAGCTGTTTTTT
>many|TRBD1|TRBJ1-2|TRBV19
CASSIGSGQFYGYTF
TGTGCCAGTAGTATCGGATCGGGACAGTTCTATGGCTACACCTTC
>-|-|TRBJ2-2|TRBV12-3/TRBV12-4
CASSFGAGELFF
TGTGCCAGCAGTTTTGGAGCCGGGGAGCTGTTTTTT
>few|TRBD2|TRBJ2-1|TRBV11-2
CASSPWTSGLSYNEQFF
TGTGCCAGCAGTCCTTGGACTAGCGGGCTCTCCTACAATGAGCAGTTCTTC
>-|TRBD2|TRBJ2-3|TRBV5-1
CASSLVTSGNTDTQYF
TGCGCCAGCAGCTTGGTGACTAGCGGGAACACAGATACGCAGTATTTT
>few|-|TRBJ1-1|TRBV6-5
CASSFLTGNTEAFF
TGTGCCAGCAGTTTCTTGACAGGGAACACTGAAGCTTTCTTT
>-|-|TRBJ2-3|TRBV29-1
CSVCDGTDTQYF
TGCAGCGTCTGCGACGGGACAGATACGCAGTATTTT
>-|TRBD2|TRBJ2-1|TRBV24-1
CATSDPTLAGGYNEQFF
TGTGCCACCAGTGACCCCACCCTAGCGGGAGGGTACAATGAGCAGTTCTTC
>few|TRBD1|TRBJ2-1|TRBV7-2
CASSFRQGEQFF
TGTGCCAGCAGCTTTCGACAGGGTGAGCAGTTCTTC
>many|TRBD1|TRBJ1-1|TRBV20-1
CSAPRQGLSLTEAFF
TGCAGTGCTCCCCGACAGGGCCTATCCCTCACTGAAGCTTTCTTT
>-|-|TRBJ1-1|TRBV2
CASSIGGVNTEAFF
TGTGCCAGCAGTATAGGCGGGGTGAACACTGAAGCTTTCTTT
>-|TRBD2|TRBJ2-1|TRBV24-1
CATSERLAGDYEQFF
TGTGCCACCAGTGAGAGACTAGCGGGAGATTATGAGCAGTTCTTC
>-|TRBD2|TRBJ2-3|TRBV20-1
CSASAAGSSTDTQYF
TGCAGTGCTAGCGCAGCGGGATCAAGCACAGATACGCAGTATTTT